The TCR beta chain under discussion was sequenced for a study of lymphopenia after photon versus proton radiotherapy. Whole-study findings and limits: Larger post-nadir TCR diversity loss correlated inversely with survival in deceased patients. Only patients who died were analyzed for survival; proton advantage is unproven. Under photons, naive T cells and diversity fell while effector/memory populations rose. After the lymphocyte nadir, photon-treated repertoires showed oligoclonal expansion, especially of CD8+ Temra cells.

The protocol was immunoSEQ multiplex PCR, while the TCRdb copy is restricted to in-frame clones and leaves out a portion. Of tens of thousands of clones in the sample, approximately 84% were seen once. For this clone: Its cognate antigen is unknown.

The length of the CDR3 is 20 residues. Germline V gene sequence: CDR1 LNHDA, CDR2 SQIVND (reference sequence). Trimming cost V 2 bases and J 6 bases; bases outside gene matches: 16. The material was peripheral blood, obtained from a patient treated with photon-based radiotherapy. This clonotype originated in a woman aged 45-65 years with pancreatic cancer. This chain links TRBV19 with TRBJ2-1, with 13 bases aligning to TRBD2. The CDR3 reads CASSILGGLAGNFSSNEQFF. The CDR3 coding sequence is TGTGCCAGTAGTATACTTGGGGGACTAGCGGGGAATTTTTCGTCCAATGAGCAGTTCTTC.